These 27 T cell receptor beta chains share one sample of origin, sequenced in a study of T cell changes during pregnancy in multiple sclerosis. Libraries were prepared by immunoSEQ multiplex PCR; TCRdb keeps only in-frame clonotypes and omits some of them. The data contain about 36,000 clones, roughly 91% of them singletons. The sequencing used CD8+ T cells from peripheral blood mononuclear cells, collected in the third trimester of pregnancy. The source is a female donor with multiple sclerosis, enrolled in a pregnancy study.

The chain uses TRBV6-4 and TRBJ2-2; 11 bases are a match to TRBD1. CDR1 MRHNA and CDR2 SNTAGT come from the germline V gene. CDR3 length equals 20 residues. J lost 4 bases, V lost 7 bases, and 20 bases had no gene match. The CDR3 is CASIHSSRTGGKRGTGELFF. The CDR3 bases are TGTGCCAGCATTCACTCTTCTAGGACAGGGGGCAAACGGGGCACCGGGGAGCTGTTTTTT.

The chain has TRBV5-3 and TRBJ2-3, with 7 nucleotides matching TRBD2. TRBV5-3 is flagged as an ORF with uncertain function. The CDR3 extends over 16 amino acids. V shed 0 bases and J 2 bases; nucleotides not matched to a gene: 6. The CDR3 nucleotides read TGTGCCAGAAGCTTGGAGGCGGGAGCCCCCACAGATACGCAGTATTTT. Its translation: CARSLEAGAPTDTQYF.

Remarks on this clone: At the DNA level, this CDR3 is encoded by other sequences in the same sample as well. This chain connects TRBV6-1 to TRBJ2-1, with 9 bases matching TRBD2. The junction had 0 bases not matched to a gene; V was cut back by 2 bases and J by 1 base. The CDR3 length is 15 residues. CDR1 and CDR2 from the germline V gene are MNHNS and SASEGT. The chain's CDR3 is CASSELAGSYNEQFF. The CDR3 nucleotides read TGTGCCAGCAGTGAACTAGCGGGGTCCTACAATGAGCAGTTCTTC.

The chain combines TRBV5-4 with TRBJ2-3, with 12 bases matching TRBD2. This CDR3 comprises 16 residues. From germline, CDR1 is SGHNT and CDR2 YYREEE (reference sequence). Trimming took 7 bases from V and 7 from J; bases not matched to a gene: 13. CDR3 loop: CASGLLAGGPVYTQYF. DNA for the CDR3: TGTGCCAGCGGGCTCCTAGCGGGGGGGCCGGTATATACGCAGTATTTT. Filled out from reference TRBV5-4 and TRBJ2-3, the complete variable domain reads ETGVTQSPTHLIKTRGQQVTLRCSSQSGHNTVSWYQQALGQGPQFIFQYYREEENGRGNFPPRFSGLQFPNYSSELNVNALELDDSALYLCASGLLAGGPVYTQYFGPGTRLTVL.

For the CDR3, the DNA is TGTGCCAGCAGTACCGAATCAGACTGGGGGGCTGAAGCTTTCTTT. Amino acid sequence: CASSTESDWGAEAFF. This sequence joins TRBV28 and TRBJ1-1; TRBD1 is a possible D gene (5 bases). In germline, CDR1 is MDHEN, CDR2 SYDVKM. The CDR3 extends over 15 amino acids. Trimming shortened V by 5 bases and J by 6 bases, and 19 bases separated the two germline ends.

The CDR3 DNA is TGTGCCAGCAGCTTACAGGGGACGGAACTGTTTTTT. As protein: CASSLQGTELFF. The chain combines TRBV7-6 with TRBJ1-4; D possibly corresponds to TRBD1 (6 bases). V was cut by 2 bases and J by 12 bases, with 10 bases left in between. Germline V CDR1 and CDR2: SGHVS, FNYEAQ. This CDR3 comprises 12 residues.

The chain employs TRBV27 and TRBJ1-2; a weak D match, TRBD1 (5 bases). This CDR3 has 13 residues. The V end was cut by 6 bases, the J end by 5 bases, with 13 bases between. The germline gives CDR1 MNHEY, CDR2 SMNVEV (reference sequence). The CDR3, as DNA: TGTGCCAGCAGGGACGGACGGGGGTATGGCTACACCTTC. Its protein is CASRDGRGYGYTF.

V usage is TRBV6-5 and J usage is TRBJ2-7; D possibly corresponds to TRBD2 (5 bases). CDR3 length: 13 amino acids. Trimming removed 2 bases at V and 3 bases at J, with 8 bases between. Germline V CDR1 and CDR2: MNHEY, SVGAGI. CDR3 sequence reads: CASSYNAGYEQYF. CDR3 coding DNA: TGTGCCAGCAGTTACAATGCGGGCTACGAGCAGTACTTC.

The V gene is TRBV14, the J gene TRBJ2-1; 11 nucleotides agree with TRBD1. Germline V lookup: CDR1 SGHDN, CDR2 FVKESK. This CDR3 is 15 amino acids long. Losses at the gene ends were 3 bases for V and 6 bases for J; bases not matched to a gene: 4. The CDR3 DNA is TGTGCCAGCAGCCACCGGGACAGGGGGGTCAATGAGCAGTTCTTC. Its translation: CASSHRDRGVNEQFF.

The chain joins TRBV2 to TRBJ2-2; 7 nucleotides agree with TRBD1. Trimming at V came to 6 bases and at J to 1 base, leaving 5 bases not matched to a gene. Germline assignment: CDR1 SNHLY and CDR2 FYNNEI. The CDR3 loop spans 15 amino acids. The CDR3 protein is CASRSGTENTGELFF. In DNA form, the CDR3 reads TGTGCCAGCAGGTCCGGGACAGAGAACACCGGGGAGCTGTTTTTT.

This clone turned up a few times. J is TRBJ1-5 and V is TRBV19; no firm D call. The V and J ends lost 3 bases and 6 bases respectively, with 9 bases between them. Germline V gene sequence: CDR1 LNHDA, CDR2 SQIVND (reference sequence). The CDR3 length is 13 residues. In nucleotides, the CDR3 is TGTGCCAGTAGTATGATCGGCGGTCAGCCCCAGCATTTT. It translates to CASSMIGGQPQHF.

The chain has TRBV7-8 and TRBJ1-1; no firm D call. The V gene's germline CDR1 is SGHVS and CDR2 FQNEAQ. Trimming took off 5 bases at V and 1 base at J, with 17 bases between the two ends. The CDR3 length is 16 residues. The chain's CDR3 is CASSPMIWQPNTEAFF. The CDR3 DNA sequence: TGTGCCAGCAGCCCCATGATCTGGCAACCGAACACTGAAGCTTTCTTT. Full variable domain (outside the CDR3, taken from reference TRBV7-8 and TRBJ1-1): GAGVSQSPRYKVAKRGQDVALRCDPISGHVSLFWYQQALGQGPEFLTYFQNEAQLDKSGLPSDRFFAERPEGSVSTLKIQRTQQEDSAVYLCASSPMIWQPNTEAFFGQGTRLTVV.

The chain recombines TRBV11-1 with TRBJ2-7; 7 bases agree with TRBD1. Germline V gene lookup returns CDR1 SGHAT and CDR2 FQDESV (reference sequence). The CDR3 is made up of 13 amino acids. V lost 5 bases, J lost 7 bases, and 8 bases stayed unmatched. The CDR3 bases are TGTGCCAGCAGCCTTACAGGGGCGGGTGAGCAGTACTTC. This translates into CASSLTGAGEQYF. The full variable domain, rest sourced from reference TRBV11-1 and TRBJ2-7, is EAEVAQSPRYKITEKSQAVAFWCDPISGHATLYWYRQILGQGPELLVQFQDESVVDDSQLPKDRFSAERLKGVDSTLKIQPAELGDSAMYLCASSLTGAGEQYFGPGTRLTVT.

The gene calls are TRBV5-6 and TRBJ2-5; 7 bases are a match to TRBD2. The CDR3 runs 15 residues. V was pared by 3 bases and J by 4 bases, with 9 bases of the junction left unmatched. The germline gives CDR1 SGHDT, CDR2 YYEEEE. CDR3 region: CASSWGSGAGETQYF. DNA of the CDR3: TGTGCCAGCAGCTGGGGCAGCGGGGCGGGAGAGACCCAGTACTTC.

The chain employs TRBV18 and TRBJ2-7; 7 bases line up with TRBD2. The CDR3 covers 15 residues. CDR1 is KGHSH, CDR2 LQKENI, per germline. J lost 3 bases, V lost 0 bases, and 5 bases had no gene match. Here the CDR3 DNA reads TGTGCCAGCTCACCACCGGGAGGGGCCAACTACGAGCAGTACTTC. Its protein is CASSPPGGANYEQYF.

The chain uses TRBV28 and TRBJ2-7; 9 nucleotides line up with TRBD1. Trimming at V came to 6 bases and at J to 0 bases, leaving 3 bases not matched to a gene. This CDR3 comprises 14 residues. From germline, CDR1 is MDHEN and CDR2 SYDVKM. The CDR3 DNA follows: TGTGCCAGCAGCCACAGGGGGCCCTCCTACGAGCAGTACTTC. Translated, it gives CASSHRGPSYEQYF.

The CDR3 sequence is CATCLDRQVSYGYTF. CDR3 coding DNA: TGTGCCACTTGTCTCGACAGGCAGGTCTCCTATGGCTACACCTTC. This sequence joins TRBV15 and TRBJ1-2; a weak D match, TRBD1 (6 bases). The germline CDR1 and CDR2 sequences are LNHNV and YYDKDF (reference sequence). V lost 9 bases to trimming and J lost 4 bases, with 21 bases between them. The CDR3 runs 15 residues.

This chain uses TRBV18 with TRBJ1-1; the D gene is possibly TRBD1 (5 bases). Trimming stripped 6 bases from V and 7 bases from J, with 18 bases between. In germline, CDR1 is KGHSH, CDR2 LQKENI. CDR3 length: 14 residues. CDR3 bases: TGTGCCAGCTCGGACACAGACAGCCTGAGTGAAGCTTTCTTT. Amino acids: CASSDTDSLSEAFF. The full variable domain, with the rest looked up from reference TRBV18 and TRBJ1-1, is NAGVMQNPRHLVRRRGQEARLRCSPMKGHSHVYWYRQLPEEGLKFMVYLQKENIIDESGMPKERFSAEFPKEGPSILRIQQVVRGDSAAYFCASSDTDSLSEAFFGQGTRLTVV.

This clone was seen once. The CDR3 here is CASSLVSGEDEQFF. CDR3 in DNA: TGTGCCAGCAGCTTAGTTTCGGGGGAGGATGAGCAGTTCTTC. The V and J genes are TRBV7-2 and TRBJ2-1; a possible D gene is TRBD2 (6 bases). Trimming removed 1 base from V and 8 bases from J, with 12 bases in between. The CDR3 extends over 14 amino acids. Germline lookup yields CDR1 SGHTA and CDR2 FQGNSA.

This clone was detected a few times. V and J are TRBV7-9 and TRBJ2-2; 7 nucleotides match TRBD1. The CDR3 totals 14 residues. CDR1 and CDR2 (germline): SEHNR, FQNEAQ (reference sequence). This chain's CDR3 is CANRRGKNTGELFF. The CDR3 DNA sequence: TGTGCGAACCGCAGGGGGAAGAACACCGGGGAGCTGTTTTTT.

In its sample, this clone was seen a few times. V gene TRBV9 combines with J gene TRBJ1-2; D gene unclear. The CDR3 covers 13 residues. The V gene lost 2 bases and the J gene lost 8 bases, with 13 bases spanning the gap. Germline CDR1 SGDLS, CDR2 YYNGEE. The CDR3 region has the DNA TGTGCCAGCAGCGTTCTATCCTCTAGGGGCTACACCTTC. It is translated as CASSVLSSRGYTF. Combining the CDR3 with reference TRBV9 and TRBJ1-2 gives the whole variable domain DSGVTQTPKHLITATGQRVTLRCSPRSGDLSVYWYQQSLDQGLQFLIQYYNGEERAKGNILERFSAQQFPDLHSELNLSSLELGDSALYFCASSVLSSRGYTFGSGTRLTVV.

The DNA for the CDR3 is TGTGCCAGCAGCTTGGAAGGGACAGGCTACTATGGCTACACCTTC. Its translation: CASSLEGTGYYGYTF. The genes are TRBV5-5 and TRBJ1-2; 8 nucleotides align to TRBD1. V lost 0 bases to trimming and J lost 3 bases; unmatched junction nucleotides: 4. Germline loops: CDR1 SGHKS, CDR2 YYEKEE (reference sequence). The CDR3 has 15 residues.

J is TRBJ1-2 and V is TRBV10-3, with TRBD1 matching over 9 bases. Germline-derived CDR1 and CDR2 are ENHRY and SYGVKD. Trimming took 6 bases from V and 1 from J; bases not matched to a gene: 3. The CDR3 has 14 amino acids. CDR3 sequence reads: CAIRGTGNNYGYTF. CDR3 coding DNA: TGTGCCATCAGGGGGACAGGGAATAACTATGGCTACACCTTC.

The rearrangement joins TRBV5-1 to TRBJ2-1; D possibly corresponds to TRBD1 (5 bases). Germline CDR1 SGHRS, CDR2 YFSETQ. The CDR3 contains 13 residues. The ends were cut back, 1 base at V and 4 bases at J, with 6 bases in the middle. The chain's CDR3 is CASSLYRYNEQFF. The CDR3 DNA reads TGCGCCAGCAGCTTGTACAGGTACAATGAGCAGTTCTTC.

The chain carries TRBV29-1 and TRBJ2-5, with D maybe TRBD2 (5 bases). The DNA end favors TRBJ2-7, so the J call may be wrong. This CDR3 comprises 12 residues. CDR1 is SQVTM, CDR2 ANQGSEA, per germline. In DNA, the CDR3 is TGCAGCGGTCTAGCAGGCTCCTACGAGCAGTACTTC. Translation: CSGLAGSYEQYF.

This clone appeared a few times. The CDR3 DNA is TGTGCCAGCAGCCCAACAGGCAACACTGAAGCTTTCTTT. Its protein is CASSPTGNTEAFF. V gene TRBV5-4 combines with J gene TRBJ1-1; possible D gene TRBD1, 5 bases. This CDR3 region has 13 residues. Germline assignment: CDR1 SGHNT and CDR2 YYREEE (reference sequence). The germline V and J ends were trimmed by 4 bases and 2 bases, with 9 bases remaining between them.

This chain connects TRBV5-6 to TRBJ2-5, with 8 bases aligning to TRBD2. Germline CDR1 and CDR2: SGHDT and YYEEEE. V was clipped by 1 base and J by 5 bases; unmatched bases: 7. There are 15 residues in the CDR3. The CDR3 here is CASSLLAGWLETQYF. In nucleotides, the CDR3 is TGTGCCAGCAGCTTGTTAGCGGGATGGTTGGAGACCCAGTACTTC.